This T cell receptor beta chain was sequenced in a study of blood T cell repertoires in COVID-19. Libraries were prepared by immunoSEQ multiplex PCR; TCRdb keeps only in-frame clonotypes and omits some of them. Among approximately 76,000 clones listed, about 83% were seen once. There are a few counts of this clone. V shed 3 bases, J shed 2 bases, and the junction held 7 bases outside the gene matches. Germline values: CDR1 MNHNS, CDR2 SASEGT. The CDR3 runs to 16 residues. Material: peripheral blood. This TCR came from a woman in her fifties or sixties with acute or convalescent COVID-19. The chain carries TRBV6-1 and TRBJ2-1; 7 bases match TRBD1. CDR3 nucleotides: TGTGCCAGCAGTGACTTTACAGGGGCGACCTACAATGAGCAGTTCTTC. It yields the protein CASSDFTGATYNEQFF.